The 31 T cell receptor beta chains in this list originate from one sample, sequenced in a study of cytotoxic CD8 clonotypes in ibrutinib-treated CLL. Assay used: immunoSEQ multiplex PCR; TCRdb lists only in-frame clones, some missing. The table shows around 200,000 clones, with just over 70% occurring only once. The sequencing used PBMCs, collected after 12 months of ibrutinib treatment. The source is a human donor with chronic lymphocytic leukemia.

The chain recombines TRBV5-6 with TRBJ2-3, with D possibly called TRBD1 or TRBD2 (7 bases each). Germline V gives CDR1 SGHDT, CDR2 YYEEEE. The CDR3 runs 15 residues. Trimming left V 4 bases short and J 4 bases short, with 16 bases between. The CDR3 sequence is CASSLEGGGADTQYF. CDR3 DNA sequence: TGTGCCAGCAGCCTAGAGGGAGGGGGCGCAGATACGCAGTATTTT.

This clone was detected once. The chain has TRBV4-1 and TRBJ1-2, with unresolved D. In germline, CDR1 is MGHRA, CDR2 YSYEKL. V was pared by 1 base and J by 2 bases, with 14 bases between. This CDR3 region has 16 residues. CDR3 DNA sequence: TGCGCCAGCAGCCAAGCCTTGGGAAGTGGAAACTATGGCTACACCTTC. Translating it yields CASSQALGSGNYGYTF.

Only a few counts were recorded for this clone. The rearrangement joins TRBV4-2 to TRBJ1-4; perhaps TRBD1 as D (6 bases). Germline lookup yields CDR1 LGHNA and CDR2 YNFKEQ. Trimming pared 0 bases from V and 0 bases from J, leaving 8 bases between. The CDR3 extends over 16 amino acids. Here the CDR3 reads CASSQENRATNEKLFF. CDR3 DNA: TGTGCCAGCAGCCAAGAGAACAGGGCAACTAATGAAAAACTGTTTTTT.

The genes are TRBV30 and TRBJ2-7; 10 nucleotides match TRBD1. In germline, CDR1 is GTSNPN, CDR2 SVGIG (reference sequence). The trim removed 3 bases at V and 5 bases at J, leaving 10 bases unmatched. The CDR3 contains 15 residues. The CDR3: CAWSSRQGARDEQYF. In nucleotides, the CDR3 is TGTGCCTGGAGCTCTCGACAGGGGGCTAGGGACGAGCAGTACTTC.

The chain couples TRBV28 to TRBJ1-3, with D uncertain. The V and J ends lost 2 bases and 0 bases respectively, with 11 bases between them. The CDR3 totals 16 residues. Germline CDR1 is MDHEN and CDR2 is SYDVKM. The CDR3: CASSLAVESSGNTIYF. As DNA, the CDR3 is TGTGCCAGCAGTTTAGCGGTGGAGAGCTCTGGAAACACCATATATTTT.

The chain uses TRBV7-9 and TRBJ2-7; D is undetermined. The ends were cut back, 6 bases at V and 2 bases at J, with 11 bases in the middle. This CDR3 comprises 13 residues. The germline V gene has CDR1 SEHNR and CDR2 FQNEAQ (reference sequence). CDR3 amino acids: CASSPRLTYEQYF. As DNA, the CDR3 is TGTGCCAGCAGTCCCCGCTTAACCTACGAGCAGTACTTC.

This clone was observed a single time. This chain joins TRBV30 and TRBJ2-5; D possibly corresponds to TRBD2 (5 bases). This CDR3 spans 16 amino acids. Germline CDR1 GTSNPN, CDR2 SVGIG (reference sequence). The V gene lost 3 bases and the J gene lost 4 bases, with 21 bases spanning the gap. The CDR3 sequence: CAWSPGTGVISETQYF. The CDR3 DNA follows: TGTGCCTGGAGCCCAGGAACCGGGGTAATATCAGAGACCCAGTACTTC. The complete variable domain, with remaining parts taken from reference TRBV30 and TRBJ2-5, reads SQTIHQWPATLVQPVGSPLSLECTVEGTSNPNLYWYRQAAGRGLQLLFYSVGIGQISSEVPQNLSASRPQDRQFILSSKKLLLSDSGFYLCAWSPGTGVISETQYFGPGTRLLVL.

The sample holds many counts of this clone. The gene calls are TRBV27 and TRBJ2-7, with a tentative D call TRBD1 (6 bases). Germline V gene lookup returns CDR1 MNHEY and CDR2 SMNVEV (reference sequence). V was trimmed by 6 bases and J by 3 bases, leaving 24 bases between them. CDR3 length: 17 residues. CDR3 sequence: CASRTLSSRGSGYEQYF. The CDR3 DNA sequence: TGTGCCAGCAGAACGCTCTCTTCCAGGGGATCGGGCTACGAGCAGTACTTC.

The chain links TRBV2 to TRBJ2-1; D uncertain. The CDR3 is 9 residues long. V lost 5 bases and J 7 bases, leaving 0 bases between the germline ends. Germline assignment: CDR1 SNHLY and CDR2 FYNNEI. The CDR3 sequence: CASSNEQFF. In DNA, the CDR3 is TGTGCCAGCAGTAATGAGCAGTTCTTC.

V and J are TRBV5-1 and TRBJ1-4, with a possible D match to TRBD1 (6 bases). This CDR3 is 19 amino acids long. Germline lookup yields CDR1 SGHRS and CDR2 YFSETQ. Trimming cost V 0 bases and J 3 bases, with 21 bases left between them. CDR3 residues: CASSLGGPPGGIANEKLFF. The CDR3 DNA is TGCGCCAGCAGCTTGGGGGGGCCTCCAGGAGGAATAGCTAATGAAAAACTGTTTTTT.

The CDR3 protein is CASSQDWKRTSMTKNIQYF. The CDR3 DNA reads TGCGCCAGCAGCCAAGATTGGAAGAGGACTAGCATGACCAAAAACATTCAGTACTTC. V gene TRBV4-3 combines with J gene TRBJ2-4; TRBD2 matches 8 bases. The V and J ends lost 0 bases and 2 bases, in that order; junction bases with no gene match: 12. The CDR3 extends over 19 amino acids. Germline V gives CDR1 LGHNA, CDR2 YSLEER.

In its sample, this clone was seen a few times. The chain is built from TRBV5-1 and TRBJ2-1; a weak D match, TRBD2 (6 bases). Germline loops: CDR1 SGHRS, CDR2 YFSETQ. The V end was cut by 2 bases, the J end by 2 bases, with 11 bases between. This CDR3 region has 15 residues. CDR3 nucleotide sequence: TGCGCCAGCAGCTTCGCTAGCGTCCCCTACAATGAGCAGTTCTTC. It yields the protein CASSFASVPYNEQFF. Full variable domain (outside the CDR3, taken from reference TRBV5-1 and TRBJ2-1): KAGVTQTPRYLIKTRGQQVTLSCSPISGHRSVSWYQQTPGQGLQFLFEYFSETQRNKGNFPGRFSGRQFSNSRSEMNVSTLELGDSALYLCASSFASVPYNEQFFGPGTRLTVL.

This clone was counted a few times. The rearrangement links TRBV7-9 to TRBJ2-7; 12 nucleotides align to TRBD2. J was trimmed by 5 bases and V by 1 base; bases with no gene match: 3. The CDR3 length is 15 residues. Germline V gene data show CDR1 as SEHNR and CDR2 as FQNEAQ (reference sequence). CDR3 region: CASSLGTSGINEQYF. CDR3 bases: TGTGCCAGCAGCTTAGGGACTAGCGGGATTAACGAGCAGTACTTC.

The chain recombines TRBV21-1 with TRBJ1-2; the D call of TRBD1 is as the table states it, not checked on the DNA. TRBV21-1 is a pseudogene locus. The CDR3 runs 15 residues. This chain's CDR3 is CASSGLTEHGYGYTF. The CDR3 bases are TGTGCCAGCAGCGGATTAACAGAGCACGGCTATGGCTACACCTTC.

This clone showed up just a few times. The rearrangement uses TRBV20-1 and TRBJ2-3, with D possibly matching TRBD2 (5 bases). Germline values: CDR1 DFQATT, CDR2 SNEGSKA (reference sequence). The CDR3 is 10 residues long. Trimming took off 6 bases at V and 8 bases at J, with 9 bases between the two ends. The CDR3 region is CSAARGTQYF. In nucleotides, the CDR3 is TGCAGTGCCGCACGGGGTACGCAGTATTTT.

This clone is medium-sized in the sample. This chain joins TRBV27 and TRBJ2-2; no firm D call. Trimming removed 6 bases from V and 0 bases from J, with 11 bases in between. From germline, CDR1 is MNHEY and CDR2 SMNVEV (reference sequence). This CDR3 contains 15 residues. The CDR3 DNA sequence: TGTGCCAGCAGCGGTGCGATGGCGAACACCGGGGAGCTGTTTTTT. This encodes CASSGAMANTGELFF.

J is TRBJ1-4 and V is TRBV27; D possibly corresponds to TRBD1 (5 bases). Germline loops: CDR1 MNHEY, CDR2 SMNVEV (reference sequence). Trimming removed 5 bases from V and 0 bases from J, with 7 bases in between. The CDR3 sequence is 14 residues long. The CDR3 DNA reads TGTGCCAGCAGTATGACAGCAACTAATGAAAAACTGTTTTTT. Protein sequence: CASSMTATNEKLFF.

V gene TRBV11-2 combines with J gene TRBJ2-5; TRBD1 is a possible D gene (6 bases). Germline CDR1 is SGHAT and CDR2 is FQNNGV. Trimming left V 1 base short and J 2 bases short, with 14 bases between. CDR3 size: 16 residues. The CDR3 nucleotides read TGTGCCAGCAGCTTAGCCCTGGGGGCGAAACAAGAGACCCAGTACTTC. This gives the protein CASSLALGAKQETQYF.

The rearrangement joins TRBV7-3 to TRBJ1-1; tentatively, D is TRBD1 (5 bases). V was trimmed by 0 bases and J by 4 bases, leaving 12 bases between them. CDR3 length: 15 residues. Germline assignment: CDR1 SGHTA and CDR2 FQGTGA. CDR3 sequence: CASSLTGTSGTEAFF. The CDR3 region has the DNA TGTGCCAGCAGCTTAACCGGGACGTCGGGCACTGAAGCTTTCTTT.

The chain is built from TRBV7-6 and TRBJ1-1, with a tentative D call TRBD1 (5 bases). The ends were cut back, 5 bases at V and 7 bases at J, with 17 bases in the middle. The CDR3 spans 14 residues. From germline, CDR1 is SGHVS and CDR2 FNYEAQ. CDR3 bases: TGTGCCAGCAGCCCGGGGAGGGGCCGGGGTGAAGCTTTCTTT. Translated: CASSPGRGRGEAFF.

CDR3 sequence (DNA): TGTGCCAGCAGTCCCCCGGGAATTGGGTACACTGAAGCTTTCTTT. Its protein product is CASSPPGIGYTEAFF. The rearrangement uses TRBV5-6 and TRBJ1-1; D gene uncertain. The CDR3 runs 15 residues. The germline gives CDR1 SGHDT, CDR2 YYEEEE. V was cut by 5 bases and J by 3 bases, with 17 bases left in between.

The CDR3 DNA is TGTGCCAGCAGGCCGCCGGCCGGCGCAGATACGCAGTATTTT. Amino acids: CASRPPAGADTQYF. The rearrangement links TRBV2 to TRBJ2-3, with D uncertain. Germline assignment: CDR1 SNHLY and CDR2 FYNNEI. V lost 6 bases and J lost 4, with 14 bases in between. CDR3 size: 14 residues.

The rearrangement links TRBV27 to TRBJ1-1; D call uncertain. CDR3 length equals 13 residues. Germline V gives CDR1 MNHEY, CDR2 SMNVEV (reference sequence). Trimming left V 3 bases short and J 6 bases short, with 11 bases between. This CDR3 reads CASSLGGRPEAFF. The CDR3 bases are TGTGCCAGCAGTTTGGGAGGGCGTCCTGAAGCTTTCTTT.

The DNA of the CDR3 is TGTGCCTGCAAGGGGGGAATGAACACTGAAGCTTTCTTT. This codes for CACKGGMNTEAFF. The chain is built from TRBV30 and TRBJ1-1; tentative D call: TRBD1 (6 bases). The CDR3 runs to 13 residues. Germline CDR1 GTSNPN, CDR2 SVGIG (reference sequence). The ends were cut back, 6 bases at V and 0 bases at J, with 11 bases in the middle. The variable domain in full, with the rest retrieved from reference TRBV30 and TRBJ1-1, is SQTIHQWPATLVQPVGSPLSLECTVEGTSNPNLYWYRQAAGRGLQLLFYSVGIGQISSEVPQNLSASRPQDRQFILSSKKLLLSDSGFYLCACKGGMNTEAFFGQGTRLTVV.

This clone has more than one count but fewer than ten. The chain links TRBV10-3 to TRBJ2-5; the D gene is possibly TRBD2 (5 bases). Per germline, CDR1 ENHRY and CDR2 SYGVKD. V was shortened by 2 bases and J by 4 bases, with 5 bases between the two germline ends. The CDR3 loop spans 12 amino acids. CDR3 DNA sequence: TGTGCCATCAGTGAGGGAGGAGAGACCCAGTACTTC. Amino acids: CAISEGGETQYF.

CDR3 sequence reads: CASSIDKRRTGTNYGYTF. The CDR3 region has the DNA TGTGCCAGTAGTATAGATAAACGAAGGACAGGGACTAACTATGGCTACACCTTC. The gene calls are TRBV19 and TRBJ1-2, with TRBD1 matching 8 bases. CDR1 and CDR2 from the germline V gene are LNHDA and SQIVND (reference sequence). This CDR3 comprises 18 residues. V dropped 0 bases and J dropped 0; count of bases not matched to a gene: 9.

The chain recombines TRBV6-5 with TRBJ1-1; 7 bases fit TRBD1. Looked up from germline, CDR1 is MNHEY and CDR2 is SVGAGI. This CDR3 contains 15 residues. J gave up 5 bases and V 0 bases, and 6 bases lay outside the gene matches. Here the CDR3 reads CASSYSAGGSTEAFF. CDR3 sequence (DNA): TGTGCCAGCAGTTACTCTGCAGGGGGGTCGACTGAAGCTTTCTTT.

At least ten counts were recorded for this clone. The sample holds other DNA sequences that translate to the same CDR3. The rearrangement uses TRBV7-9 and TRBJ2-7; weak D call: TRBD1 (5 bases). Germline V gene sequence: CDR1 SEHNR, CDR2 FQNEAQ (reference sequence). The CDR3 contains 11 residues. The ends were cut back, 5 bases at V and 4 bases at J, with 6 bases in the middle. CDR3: CASSPGYEQYF. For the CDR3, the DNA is TGTGCCAGCAGCCCAGGGTACGAGCAGTACTTC. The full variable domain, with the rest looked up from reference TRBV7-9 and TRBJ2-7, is DTGVSQNPRHKITKRGQNVTFRCDPISEHNRLYWYRQTLGQGPEFLTYFQNEAQLEKSRLLSDRFSAERPKGSFSTLEIQRTEQGDSAMYLCASSPGYEQYFGPGTRLTVT.

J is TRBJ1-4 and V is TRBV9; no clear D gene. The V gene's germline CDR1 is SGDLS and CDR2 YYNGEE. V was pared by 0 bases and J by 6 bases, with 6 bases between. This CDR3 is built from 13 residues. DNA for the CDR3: TGTGCCAGCAGCGTAGGGGTGGATGAAAAACTGTTTTTT. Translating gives CASSVGVDEKLFF.

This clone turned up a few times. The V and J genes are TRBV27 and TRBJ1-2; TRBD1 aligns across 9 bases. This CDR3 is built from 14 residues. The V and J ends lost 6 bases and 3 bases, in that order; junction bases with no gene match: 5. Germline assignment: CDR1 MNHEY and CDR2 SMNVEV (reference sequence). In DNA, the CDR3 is TGTGCCAGCAGAACAACAGGGGGCGACTATGGCTACACCTTC. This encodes CASRTTGGDYGYTF.

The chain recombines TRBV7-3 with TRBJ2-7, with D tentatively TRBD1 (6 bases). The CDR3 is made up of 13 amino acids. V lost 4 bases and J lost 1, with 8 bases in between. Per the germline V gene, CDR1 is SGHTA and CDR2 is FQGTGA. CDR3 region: CASSSGQSYEQYF. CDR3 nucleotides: TGTGCCAGCAGCTCCGGACAGTCCTACGAGCAGTACTTC.